The sequence of this TCR beta chain was determined in a study of blood T cell repertoires in COVID-19 (dated by TCRdb to the early 2020s). At the level of the whole study: Collaborator samples came from the United States, Italy and Spain and covered acute and convalescent phases of COVID-19. The prospective study material was composed of cDNA or gDNA derived from T cells, B-cell-depleted T cells, or PBMCs. Subjects who had been exposed to COVID-19, were actively infected with it, or had recovered from it provided the deeply sampled blood TCRbeta repertoires that made up the dataset. The repertoires were released in a freely available public database meant as a resource for research on the immune response to SARS-CoV-2. The samples were drawn from two sources: the first 160 participants of the ongoing ImmuneRACE study, and about 1,300 subjects contributed by 6 global collaborators. The sample metadata nearly always contained a de-identified subject ID, COVID-19 status, age in years and sex. Where available, HLA class I and class II types were obtained from metadata supplied by the sample provider rather than from assay-based typing. Points the paper makes about the study in general: Clinical and demographic metadata were provided uncurated, with the amount varying by source and participant.

Participants in the prospective study were enrolled through a virtual design, were aged about 18 to 100 years, and lived in 24 United States geographic areas. In the prospective study, cohorts were assigned on the basis of participant-reported clinical history obtained from a screening survey and a study questionnaire. Recovered participants in ImmuneRACE Cohort 3 were defined by two consecutive negative NP/OP PCR tests, clearance by a healthcare professional, or resolution of symptoms. In the prospective study, mobile phlebotomists collected whole blood, serum and a nasopharyngeal or oropharyngeal swab from each participant. Additional blood draws and questionnaires over a 2-month period could optionally be provided by prospective study participants. Blood samples from the prospective study were shipped frozen or at room temperature prior to DNA extraction. The immunoSEQ Assay, a bias-controlled multiplex PCR, was used to amplify TCRbeta CDR3 regions from genomic DNA. Regarding the original processing steps: Nucleated cell counts per sample were estimated from amplification of reference gene primers within the assay. To quantify the absolute abundance of each unique TCRbeta CDR3 rearrangement, sequence reads were collapsed and filtered. For each sample, productive Simpson clonality was calculated by taking the square root of Simpson's diversity index across productive rearrangements. What TCRdb holds here is the immuneACCESS table cut down to in-frame rearrangements. Part of the clones is not present; checked against another copy, under half of the missing clones reflect an unresolved V gene, and the others are unexplained. Clone size and V and J calls were adopted from that table, with D and trimming inferred from the DNA. Here the sample has 310,000 or so clones; 87% occur a single time. Jointly, the top ten make up just under 9% of the sample.

About this clone itself: The antigen it binds to is not known. Per-base qualities were not stored, and no clone one base away is much larger.

The specimen was PBMCs or T cells enriched from blood (not recorded which). The receptor comes from a woman between 18 and 29 years old who had recovered from COVID-19.

The CDR3 is CASSLVRGASYGYTF. The sequenced DNA is TGTGCCAGCAGCTTAGTCCGGGGGGCTAGCTATGGCTACACCTTC. The chain is encoded by TRBV7-2 joined to TRBJ1-2, with TRBD1 tentatively as D gene (6 bases match). CDR1 and CDR2, per the germline V gene, are SGHTA and FQGNSA. V sheds 1 base and J sheds 4 bases, leaving 13 bases between their ends. Inclusive of the bounding cysteine and phenylalanine, the CDR3 is 15 residues long. Only CDR3 DNA is held: 45 bases, read in frame from base 1. The CDR3, completed at both ends by the reference TRBV7-2 and TRBJ1-2 genes, gives the full variable domain GAGVSQSPSNKVTEKGKDVELRCDPISGHTALYWYRQSLGQGLEFLIYFQGNSAPDKSGLPSDRFSAERTGGSVSTLTIQRTQQEDSAVYLCASSLVRGASYGYTFGSGTRLTVV.